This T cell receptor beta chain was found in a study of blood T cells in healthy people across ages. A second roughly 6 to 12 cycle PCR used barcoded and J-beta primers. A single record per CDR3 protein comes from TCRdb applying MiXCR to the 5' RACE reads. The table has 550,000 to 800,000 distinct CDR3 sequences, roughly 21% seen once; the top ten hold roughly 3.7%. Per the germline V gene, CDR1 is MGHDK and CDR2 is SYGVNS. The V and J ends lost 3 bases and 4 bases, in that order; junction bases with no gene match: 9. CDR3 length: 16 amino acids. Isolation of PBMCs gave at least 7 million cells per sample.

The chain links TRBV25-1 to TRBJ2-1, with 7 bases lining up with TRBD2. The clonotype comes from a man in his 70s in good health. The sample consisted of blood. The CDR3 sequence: CASSDWGGVGYNEQFF. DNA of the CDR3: TGTGCCAGCAGTGACTGGGGGGGAGTTGGTTACAATGAGCAGTTCTTC.